One sample yielded the 23 T cell receptor beta chains listed below, sequenced in a study of spatial heterogeneity in lung cancer (dated by TCRdb to about 2019). The meaning of the sample's time point label: sample taken at primary tumor resection. For TCR sequencing, whole RNA was extracted from tumor and nontumor lung tissue, or from cryopreserved PBMC samples, and no cell sorting was done. Libraries came from 5' RACE. Sequencing took place on a NextSeq 500. TCRdb handled the public reads itself, with Q25 trimming in fastp and clone calling in MiXCR, and kept productive beta chains. Identical CDR3 protein sequences are pooled into one entry, listed with their most common genes and DNA. Counted in this sample were approximately 25,000 distinct CDR3 sequences; 3% to 3.5% of them appeared once. The ten largest clones add up to 29% of the sample. The specimen comprised PBMCs, sampled at surgery. Receptors were obtained from a female donor with early-stage non-small cell lung cancer.

This clonotype was seen at least ten times. The rearrangement joins TRBV20-1 to TRBJ2-1; 9 positions match TRBD2. Germline CDR1 is DFQATT and CDR2 is SNEGSKA (reference sequence). V lost 6 bases to trimming and J lost 9 bases; unmatched junction nucleotides: 6. The CDR3 is 12 residues long. CDR3 residues: CSAPGLATEQFF. The CDR3 coding sequence is TGCAGTGCCCCGGGACTAGCCACTGAGCAGTTCTTC.

This clonotype came up many times. The V and J genes are TRBV6-1 and TRBJ1-1; D remains ambiguous. Deletions cut 6 bases from V and 3 bases from J, with 5 bases between. CDR3 length: 11 amino acids. Germline V gene sequence: CDR1 MNHNS, CDR2 SASEGT. CDR3 protein: CASREYTEAFF. CDR3 nucleotide sequence: TGTGCCAGCAGGGAGTACACTGAAGCTTTCTTT.

This clonotype was counted ten times or more. V usage is TRBV5-1 and J usage is TRBJ2-3; no clear D gene. CDR1 is SGHRS, CDR2 YFSETQ, per germline. CDR3 length equals 11 residues. V was shortened by 1 base and J by 11 bases, with 8 bases between the two germline ends. The CDR3 DNA is TGCGCCAGCAGCTTGTCCCGAATGCAGTATTTT. Translating it yields CASSLSRMQYF.

In its sample, this clonotype was seen many times. The chain carries TRBV27 and TRBJ2-1, with a tentative D call TRBD2 (6 bases). The CDR3 runs to 13 residues. CDR1 is MNHEY, CDR2 SMNVEV, per germline (reference sequence). V lost 6 bases to trimming and J lost 5 bases, with 11 bases between them. The CDR3 loop reads CASRDTGDNEQFF. Here the CDR3 DNA reads TGTGCCAGCAGAGACACGGGGGACAATGAGCAGTTCTTC.

This clonotype was recorded many times. The chain employs TRBV20-1 and TRBJ2-1, with a weak D call TRBD2 (5 bases). Trimming removed 2 bases from V and 1 base from J, with 12 bases in between. In germline, CDR1 is DFQATT, CDR2 SNEGSKA (reference sequence). This CDR3 has 15 amino acids. CDR3 nucleotides: TGCAGTGCTAGAATGAGGGAAGTATCCTACAATGAGCAGTTCTTC. It codes for CSARMREVSYNEQFF.

This clonotype was counted many times. The chain joins TRBV12-3 or TRBV12-4 to TRBJ1-2; D unclear. The ends were cut back, 4 bases at V and 7 bases at J, with 10 bases in the middle. CDR3 size: 12 residues. The CDR3 is CASSSAASGYTF. The CDR3 DNA is TGTGCCAGCAGTTCGGCGGCGAGTGGCTACACCTTC.

This clonotype was detected ten times or more. The genes are TRBV20-1 and TRBJ2-4; D remains ambiguous. V lost 0 bases and J 0 bases, leaving 9 bases between the germline ends. The CDR3 is 15 amino acids. CDR1 is DFQATT, CDR2 SNEGSKA, per germline (reference sequence). CDR3 sequence reads: CSARDLSVAKNIQYF. The DNA for the CDR3 is TGCAGTGCTAGAGATCTGAGCGTAGCCAAAAACATTCAGTACTTC.

This clonotype was seen ten or more times. V usage is TRBV27 and J usage is TRBJ1-6, with a tentative D call TRBD1 (6 bases). Trimming took 7 bases from V and 9 from J, leaving 19 bases between them. Per germline, CDR1 MNHEY and CDR2 SMNVEV (reference sequence). The CDR3 runs to 15 residues. The CDR3 protein is CASTTGPINISPLHF. The CDR3 bases are TGTGCCAGCACGACAGGCCCGATTAATATTTCACCCCTCCACTTT.

This clonotype has at least ten counts. The V and J genes are TRBV12-3 or TRBV12-4 and TRBJ2-5, with D possibly being TRBD2 (5 bases). This CDR3 is 14 amino acids long. Deletions cut 3 bases from V and 3 bases from J, with 11 bases between. The chain's CDR3 is CASSLLAGKETQYF. CDR3 sequence (DNA): TGTGCCAGCAGTTTGCTGGCGGGTAAAGAGACCCAGTACTTC.

This clonotype showed up many times. The chain employs TRBV9 and TRBJ2-3; 12 bases are a match to TRBD2. Germline V gives CDR1 SGDLS, CDR2 YYNGEE. Trimming took 6 bases from V and 6 from J; bases not matched to a gene: 8. This CDR3 comprises 15 residues. The CDR3 DNA reads TGTGCCAGCAATCTAGCGGGAGGGCCGCTCGATACGCAGTATTTT. This gives the protein CASNLAGGPLDTQYF.

This clonotype was counted ten times or more. The J gene is TRBJ2-2, the V gene TRBV9; no definite D call. Germline CDR1 reads SGDLS; CDR2 reads YYNGEE. V was cut by 3 bases and J by 3 bases, with 3 bases left in between. The CDR3 has 12 amino acids. The CDR3 bases are TGTGCCAGCAGCGGGGACACCGGGGAGCTGTTTTTT. It encodes CASSGDTGELFF.

This clonotype was detected a few times. This chain connects TRBV5-1 to TRBJ2-1; 13 nucleotides match TRBD2. V lost 2 bases to trimming and J lost 7 bases; unmatched junction nucleotides: 6. Germline CDR1 and CDR2: SGHRS and YFSETQ. The CDR3 extends over 16 amino acids. CDR3 in DNA: TGCGCCAGCAGCTTACCCGGGACTAGCGGGACGAATGAGCAGTTCTTC. Translating gives CASSLPGTSGTNEQFF.

In its sample, this clonotype was seen a few times. This sequence joins TRBV20-1 and TRBJ2-5, with TRBD2 matching 7 bases. Germline V lookup: CDR1 DFQATT, CDR2 SNEGSKA (reference sequence). V dropped 0 bases and J dropped 3; count of bases not matched to a gene: 16. This CDR3 has 18 amino acids. In DNA, the CDR3 is TGCAGTGCTAGAGACCCATCCGCGGGAGCGGGTGTTAAAGAGACCCAGTACTTC. Translation: CSARDPSAGAGVKETQYF.

This clonotype was counted ten times or more. This chain joins TRBV9 and TRBJ1-5; D gene uncertain. CDR1 is SGDLS, CDR2 YYNGEE, per germline. The V gene lost 0 bases and the J gene lost 5 bases, with 6 bases spanning the gap. The CDR3 has 13 amino acids. The CDR3 DNA sequence: TGTGCCAGCAGCGTAGAGGAGTATCAGCCCCAGCATTTT. Protein sequence: CASSVEEYQPQHF.

The table lists this clonotype with many counts. This sequence joins TRBV7-9 and TRBJ1-1; D not resolved. The germline V and J ends were trimmed by 1 base and 3 bases, with 3 bases remaining between them. The CDR3 is 12 amino acids. From germline, CDR1 is SEHNR and CDR2 FQNEAQ (reference sequence). DNA of the CDR3: TGTGCCAGCAGCTTAGTCTACACTGAAGCTTTCTTT. This encodes CASSLVYTEAFF.

This chain links TRBV7-3 with TRBJ2-5, with 9 bases aligning to TRBD1. The germline CDR1 and CDR2 sequences are SGHTA and FQGTGA. This CDR3 comprises 13 residues. J lost 5 bases, V lost 4 bases, and 2 bases had no gene match. DNA of the CDR3: TGTGCCAGCAGCTCGGGACAGGGTGAGACCCAGTACTTC. Translated, it gives CASSSGQGETQYF.

This clonotype has at least ten counts. This chain joins TRBV6-5 and TRBJ1-1, with 9 bases matching TRBD1. With V trimmed by 8 bases and J by 0 bases, 1 base remained unmatched. The germline gives CDR1 MNHEY, CDR2 SVGAGI. There are 13 residues in the CDR3. CDR3 residues: CASRDRVNTEAFF. The CDR3 DNA follows: TGTGCCAGCCGGGACAGGGTGAACACTGAAGCTTTCTTT.

This clonotype was observed once. This clone may be a read error of a much larger clone one base away. The chain combines TRBV11-3 with TRBJ2-1; D uncertain. Per germline, CDR1 SGHNT and CDR2 YENEEA. The CDR3 sequence is 11 residues long. The CDR3 reads CVSSATEEQFF. The CDR3 nucleotides are TGTGTCAGCAGCGCCACGGAGGAGCAGTTCTTC.

This clonotype was detected many times. This chain connects TRBV27 to TRBJ1-3; D might be TRBD1 (6 bases). In germline, CDR1 is MNHEY, CDR2 SMNVEV (reference sequence). V lost 4 bases and J lost 4, with 8 bases in between. CDR3 size: 13 residues. In nucleotides, the CDR3 is TGTGCCAGCAGTTACAGGGCCGGAAACACCATATATTTT. It codes for CASSYRAGNTIYF.

This clonotype appeared many times. In nucleotides, the CDR3 is TGCAGTGCCCACGGGACTAGCGCCTACAATGAGCAGTTCTTC. Translated, it gives CSAHGTSAYNEQFF. This sequence joins TRBV20-1 and TRBJ2-1; the match to TRBD2 covers 10 bases. The CDR3 consists of 14 residues. V was pared by 6 bases and J by 2 bases, with 4 bases of the junction left unmatched. In germline, CDR1 is DFQATT, CDR2 SNEGSKA (reference sequence).

At least ten counts were recorded for this clonotype. The chain combines TRBV21-1 with TRBJ2-5; the D segment call TRBD2 is taken from the table without a DNA check. TRBV21-1 is a pseudogene locus. CDR3 length equals 18 residues. CDR3 protein: CASSKGSTSGRRGETQYF. The DNA for the CDR3 is TGTGCCAGCAGCAAAGGTTCGACTAGCGGGAGAAGGGGAGAGACCCAGTACTTC.

This chain connects TRBV28 to TRBJ1-2; D unclear. The V and J ends lost 6 bases and 10 bases respectively, with 15 bases between them. The germline gives CDR1 MDHEN, CDR2 SYDVKM. The CDR3 consists of 12 residues. The CDR3 DNA follows: TGTGCCAGCAGCTCAGACTCGGGGTACTACACCTTC. Translation: CASSSDSGYYTF.

This clonotype ranks as medium-sized. The chain employs TRBV20-1 and TRBJ2-3; 8 bases fit TRBD1. The germline CDR1 and CDR2 sequences are DFQATT and SNEGSKA (reference sequence). J was trimmed by 0 bases and V by 5 bases; bases with no gene match: 1. The CDR3 is made up of 13 amino acids. CDR3 in DNA: TGCAGTGCTTGGACAGGGAGCACAGATACGCAGTATTTT. Encoded protein: CSAWTGSTDTQYF.